Here is one T cell receptor beta chain with its context. Its antigen is still unknown. The data derive from a study of blood T cells in healthy people across ages. Study-level points and caveats: Diversity of TCR beta correlated strongly with naive T cell percentage. Across the age range, TCR beta diversity per million T cells fell in a roughly linear way. Because donor CMV status was unknown, expanded clonotype changes were possibly confounded.

It was with a sample-barcoded 5' primer and a J-beta primer mix that a second PCR of roughly 7 to 12 cycles was run. MiXCR, run by TCRdb on the 5' RACE reads, gives a single entry per CDR3 protein. The table lists approximately 800,000 distinct CDR3 sequences, 58% of them singletons, with 20% to 25% in the top ten. The authors isolated at least 7 million PBMCs per sample. The CDR3 is 11 amino acids. Trimming removed 4 bases from V and 3 bases from J, with 7 bases in between. Germline-derived CDR1 and CDR2 are SQVTM and ANQGSEA. The V gene is TRBV29-1, the J gene TRBJ2-7; D is tentatively TRBD1 or TRBD2 (5 bases each). The sequence was obtained from a man aged 30 to 39 in good health. The specimen sequenced was blood. The CDR3 region is CSVGDGYEQYF. CDR3 coding DNA: TGCAGCGTTGGGGACGGCTACGAGCAGTACTTC.